These 10 T cell receptor beta chains share one sample of origin, sequenced in a study of regulatory T cells in long-lasting Graves disease (dated by TCRdb to the early 2020s). Taken with the paper, the label for time point translates to: newly diagnosed GD, antithyroid drugs for less than 3 months. RNA was extracted from PBMCs in TRIzol for both TCR sequencing and RNA sequencing. Library prep was done by multiplex PCR. Sequenced using an Illumina HiSeq 4000. To build TCR beta libraries, CDR3 regions were amplified by Arm-PCR using iRepertoire HTBI primers. Using fastp at Q25 and MiXCR, TCRdb reprocessed the public reads and kept productive beta chains. Here each entry gathers all rows of one CDR3 protein and keeps the most common genes and DNA. The sample table shows around 450,000 distinct CDR3 sequences, and about 15% are seen once. Clones ranked in the top ten supply around 15% of the sample. This sample also belongs to another study, concerning T cells in Graves' hyperthyroidism and ophthalmopathy.

The sample here was peripheral blood mononuclear cells (PBMCs), taken at new diagnosis, from a patient treated with antithyroid drugs. The receptors shown here come from a woman in her 30s with Graves disease. Donor details come from another sample of the same person, matched by shared clones.

This chain links TRBV2 with TRBJ1-2; D unresolved. Trimming took off 6 bases at V and 8 bases at J, with 7 bases between the two ends. Per the germline V gene, CDR1 is SNHLY and CDR2 is FYNNEI. The CDR3 is 10 residues long. The CDR3 nucleotides are TGTGCCAGCAGAGGAACAGGCTACACCTTC. This encodes CASRGTGYTF.

This clonotype was seen repeatedly, ten times or more. The rearrangement joins TRBV5-1 to TRBJ2-7; D unclear. Per germline, CDR1 SGHRS and CDR2 YFSETQ. The CDR3 extends over 14 amino acids. Between the trimmed V and J ends, which lost 0 bases and 5 bases, there was a span of 12 bases. The CDR3 region is CASSLAVPPNEQYF. In nucleotides, the CDR3 is TGCGCCAGCAGCTTGGCCGTACCACCTAACGAGCAGTACTTC.

The sample holds many counts of this clonotype. V and J are TRBV20-1 and TRBJ2-7, with D perhaps matching TRBD1 or TRBD2 (5 bases each). This CDR3 contains 14 residues. V lost 5 bases and J 3 bases, leaving 17 bases between the germline ends. Germline CDR1 is DFQATT and CDR2 is SNEGSKA (reference sequence). CDR3 amino acids: CSADRDGSFYEQYF. CDR3 DNA: TGCAGTGCTGACCGGGACGGCTCGTTCTACGAGCAGTACTTC.

This chain connects TRBV14 to TRBJ2-7; D gene uncertain. Trimming took off 5 bases at V and 2 bases at J, with 7 bases between the two ends. CDR1 and CDR2 from the germline V gene are SGHDN and FVKESK. There are 12 residues in the CDR3. The CDR3 nucleotides are TGTGCCAGCAGCGGCAGGACCTACGAGCAGTACTTC. This codes for CASSGRTYEQYF.

The chain carries TRBV27 and TRBJ2-7, with D hard to call. This CDR3 has 16 amino acids. V shed 0 bases and J shed 4 bases, with 16 bases lying between them. CDR1 is MNHEY, CDR2 SMNVEV, per germline (reference sequence). CDR3 bases: TGTGCCAGCAGTTTATCGGGCAGGACGGTTACATACGAGCAGTACTTC. It yields the protein CASSLSGRTVTYEQYF.

Points on this clonotype: A read error may explain this, as a much larger clone is one base away. J is TRBJ1-1 and V is TRBV12-3 or TRBV12-4, with D possibly TRBD1 on 5 matching bases. V lost 5 bases and J lost 4, with 11 bases in between. The CDR3 is made up of 13 amino acids. CDR3 loop: CASSPIGTTEAFF. DNA of the CDR3: TGTGCCAGCAGTCCTATTGGGACCACTGAAGCTTTCTTT.

This clonotype was picked up many times. J is TRBJ2-1 and V is TRBV24-1; D perhaps matches TRBD2 (6 bases). The CDR3 runs 14 residues. Germline V gene data show CDR1 as KGHDR and CDR2 as SFDVKD. V shed 4 bases and J shed 9 bases, with 15 bases lying between them. The CDR3 protein is CATSEWAGTTEQFF. In DNA form, the CDR3 reads TGTGCCACCAGTGAGTGGGCGGGAACGACTGAGCAGTTCTTC.

There are a few counts of this clonotype. The V gene is TRBV30, the J gene TRBJ1-1; tentative D call: TRBD1 (6 bases). The CDR3 totals 17 residues. Trimming removed 0 bases at V and 3 bases at J, with 20 bases between. CDR1 and CDR2 from the germline V gene are GTSNPN and SVGIG (reference sequence). The CDR3 nucleotides are TGTGCCTGGAGTGTAAGAGGGGCGGGGGGCGGACACACTGAAGCTTTCTTT. This sequence encodes CAWSVRGAGGGHTEAFF.

Ten or more counts support this clonotype. This chain uses TRBV7-2 with TRBJ2-7; D unclear. The V gene lost 5 bases and the J gene lost 0 bases, with 14 bases spanning the gap. The length of the CDR3 is 15 residues. The germline V gene encodes CDR1 SGHTA and CDR2 FQGNSA. CDR3 sequence: CASSRIPGSSYEQYF. In DNA form, the CDR3 reads TGTGCCAGCAGCCGGATCCCTGGCAGCTCCTACGAGCAGTACTTC.

V usage is TRBV6-2 or TRBV6-3 and J usage is TRBJ2-3; 14 bases are shared with TRBD2. Germline-derived CDR1 and CDR2 are MNHEY and SVGEGT. V dropped 6 bases and J dropped 3; count of bases not matched to a gene: 11. The CDR3 runs to 18 residues. DNA for the CDR3: TGTGCCAGCAGCCCCCTGGGACTAGCGGGAGTTTGGACAGATACGCAGTATTTT. It specifies CASSPLGLAGVWTDTQYF.